Sequencing of this T cell receptor beta chain was carried out in a study of blood T cell repertoires in COVID-19. Study-wide background: There were acute and convalescent COVID-19 samples, and they came from the United States, Italy and Spain. Sample material is recorded as cDNA or gDNA derived from T cells, B-cell-depleted T cells, or PBMCs.

With 6 bases clipped from V and 6 bases from J, the junction kept 2 bases outside the gene matches. CDR1 is MNHEY and CDR2 is SVGAGI in the germline V gene. The CDR3 has 13 residues. As handled by the study authors: It was from reference gene primer amplification that nucleated cell counts were estimated. Using immunoSEQ multiplex PCR, the repertoire was profiled, and TCRdb retains in-frame clones only, with some absent. For V, J and clone size, that table is used; D and trimming come from the DNA. The data contain 51,000 or so clones, approximately 90% of them singletons. The sample comprised peripheral blood. The J gene is TRBJ1-5, the V gene TRBV6-5, with 10 bases lining up with TRBD1. This receptor was obtained from a man older than 75 with acute or convalescent COVID-19. The CDR3 loop is CASSDRGLQPQHF. In nucleotides, the CDR3 is TGTGCCAGCAGCGACAGGGGGCTTCAGCCCCAGCATTTT.